Below are 5 T cell receptor beta chains sequenced from a single sample in a study of radiotherapy plus CTLA-4 blockade in lung cancer. Measured with immunoSEQ multiplex PCR; TCRdb has only the in-frame clones, and not every one. The sample lists some 50,000 clones, around 76% occurring once. This specimen consisted of peripheral blood, obtained from a patient treated with radiotherapy plus ipilimumab. Receptor source: a human donor with non-small cell lung cancer who had stable disease on radiotherapy plus ipilimumab.

This clone has a handful of counts. The chain combines TRBV10-2 with TRBJ1-1, with D tentatively TRBD1 (5 bases). Per germline, CDR1 WSHSY and CDR2 SAAADI. The CDR3 has 11 amino acids. Between the trimmed V and J ends, which lost 2 bases and 8 bases, there was a span of 6 bases. The CDR3 spells CASSERTEAFF. In nucleotides, the CDR3 is TGCGCCAGCAGTGAGAGGACAGAAGCTTTCTTT.

The CDR3 sequence: CASSPTGPEETQYF. For the CDR3, the DNA is TGTGCCAGCAGCCCTACAGGGCCCGAAGAGACCCAGTACTTC. This chain connects TRBV7-3 to TRBJ2-5; perhaps TRBD1 as D (6 bases). CDR1 is SGHTA and CDR2 is FQGTGA in the germline V gene. The CDR3 sequence is 14 residues long. Trimming took off 5 bases at V and 3 bases at J, with 13 bases between the two ends.

The CDR3 loop reads CASSLALVGGGEAFF. The DNA for the CDR3 is TGTGCCAGCAGCTTGGCCCTTGTGGGGGGGGGTGAAGCTTTCTTT. The V and J genes are TRBV5-4 and TRBJ1-1, with TRBD1 as a possible D gene (5 bases). This CDR3 contains 15 residues. Germline CDR1 and CDR2: SGHNT and YYREEE (reference sequence). V gave up 0 bases and J gave up 7 bases, with 16 bases separating them. The whole variable domain, remainder taken from reference TRBV5-4 and TRBJ1-1, is ETGVTQSPTHLIKTRGQQVTLRCSSQSGHNTVSWYQQALGQGPQFIFQYYREEENGRGNFPPRFSGLQFPNYSSELNVNALELDDSALYLCASSLALVGGGEAFFGQGTRLTVV.

The chain has TRBV27 and TRBJ1-1, with a possible D match to TRBD1 (6 bases). Germline CDR1 MNHEY, CDR2 SMNVEV (reference sequence). V was shortened by 5 bases and J by 14 bases, with 15 bases between the two germline ends. This CDR3 region has 11 residues. CDR3: CASSHPGGQFF. The CDR3 DNA sequence: TGTGCCAGCAGTCACCCAGGAGGACAGTTCTTT.

The CDR3 DNA sequence: TGTGCCAGCAGCTTTTGGGGGGCCGACTATGGCTACACCTTC. Its protein is CASSFWGADYGYTF. The rearrangement uses TRBV7-2 and TRBJ1-2, with D perhaps matching TRBD1 (6 bases). The length of the CDR3 is 14 residues. The germline V gene encodes CDR1 SGHTA and CDR2 FQGNSA. The germline V and J ends were trimmed by 3 bases and 3 bases, with 11 bases remaining between them. Looking up the rest from reference TRBV7-2 and TRBJ1-2 gives the full variable domain: GAGVSQSPSNKVTEKGKDVELRCDPISGHTALYWYRQSLGQGLEFLIYFQGNSAPDKSGLPSDRFSAERTGGSVSTLTIQRTQQEDSAVYLCASSFWGADYGYTFGSGTRLTVV.